These T cell receptor beta chains were read from a single sample in a study of T cells in Graves' hyperthyroidism and ophthalmopathy. One entry per CDR3 protein results from TCRdb running MiXCR on the multiplex PCR reads. The table records approximately 400,000 distinct CDR3 sequences, 15% to 18% of them present only once. Sequencing used blood. The receptors were gathered from a woman younger than 30 with Graves' hyperthyroidism. CDR3s include the opening cysteine and the closing phenylalanine or tryptophan. Each record gives: V gene, clone size, J gene, D gene, CDR3 protein, CDR3 DNA. The D gene is left open where the match is weak. Clone sizes are given selectively: once, few, many, or a class where the clone is expanded.

TRBV7-9	-	TRBJ1-1	-	CASSQDRGIEAFF	TGTGCCAGCAGCCAAGATCGGGGGATTGAAGCTTTCTTT
TRBV2	many	TRBJ1-5	-	CASSERRTKNQPQHF	TGTGCCAGCAGTGAGAGGAGGACTAAGAATCAGCCCCAGCATTTT
TRBV4-2	few	TRBJ1-1	-	CASSQSGMNTEAFF	TGTGCCAGCAGCCAATCGGGTATGAACACTGAAGCTTTCTTT
TRBV11-3	many	TRBJ2-1	TRBD1	CASSLSTGNEQFF	TGTGCCAGCAGCTTATCGACAGGGAATGAGCAGTTCTTC
TRBV28	many	TRBJ1-5	-	CASSLGGTLGQPQHF	TGTGCCAGCAGTTTGGGAGGGACCCTAGGTCAGCCCCAGCATTTT
TRBV4-1	many	TRBJ1-1	-	CASSQDGYNTEAFF	TGCGCCAGCAGCCAGGACGGGTATAACACTGAAGCTTTCTTT
TRBV12-3/TRBV12-4	-	TRBJ2-3	TRBD2	CASSFSGGSSDTQYF	TGTGCCAGCAGTTTTAGCGGGGGGTCGTCAGATACGCAGTATTTT
TRBV6-2/TRBV6-3	-	TRBJ1-6	TRBD1	CAGSLGGGRPLHF	TGTGCCGGCAGTCTCGGAGGGGGCAGACCCCTCCACTTT
TRBV12-3/TRBV12-4	-	TRBJ2-5	-	CASSTTGKETQYF	TGTGCCAGCAGTACTACAGGGAAAGAGACCCAGTACTTC
TRBV12-3/TRBV12-4	-	TRBJ1-4	-	CASSLGVRVREKLFF	TGTGCCAGCAGTTTAGGGGTCAGGGTGAGGGAAAAACTGTTTTTT
TRBV7-2	many	TRBJ2-1	TRBD2	CASSQRGLAGGRSQFF	TGTGCCAGCAGCCAGCGGGGACTAGCGGGGGGGCGGTCTCAGTTCTTC
TRBV3-1	many	TRBJ1-1	-	CASSQESGFRDMNTEAFF	TGTGCCAGCAGCCAAGAGTCGGGGTTCAGGGATATGAACACTGAAGCTTTCTTT
TRBV5-8	many	TRBJ1-2	-	CASSLDAGGYTF	TGTGCCAGCAGCTTGGATGCGGGAGGCTACACCTTC
TRBV12-3/TRBV12-4	many	TRBJ1-1	TRBD1	CASSPRTGAMNTEAFF	TGTGCCAGCAGCCCCAGGACAGGCGCCATGAACACTGAAGCTTTCTTT
TRBV6-1	few	TRBJ1-5	-	CASRNMLQPYSNQPQHF	TGTGCCAGCAGAAATATGTTACAGCCGTATAGCAATCAGCCCCAGCATTTT
TRBV29-1	-	TRBJ2-1	-	CSVATPSYNEQFF	TGCAGCGTGGCGACACCCTCCTACAATGAGCAGTTCTTC
TRBV7-9	many	TRBJ2-1	-	CASSLGLYNEQFF	TGTGCCAGCAGCTTAGGGCTGTACAATGAGCAGTTCTTC
TRBV28	many	TRBJ2-7	-	CASRKPGEQYF	TGTGCCAGCAGGAAACCCGGCGAGCAGTACTTC
TRBV20-1	few	TRBJ1-4	TRBD1	CSARTGRDEKLFF	TGCAGTGCTAGGACAGGGAGGGATGAAAAACTGTTTTTT
TRBV6-2/TRBV6-3	-	TRBJ2-3	-	CASTLSGSSTDTQYF	TGTGCCAGCACCTTAAGCGGGTCTAGCACAGATACGCAGTATTTT
TRBV10-3	-	TRBJ1-5	-	CAISVESNQPQHF	TGTGCCATCAGTGTGGAGAGCAATCAGCCCCAGCATTTT
TRBV5-1	many	TRBJ2-7	-	CASSSGILYEQYF	TGCGCCAGCAGCTCCGGGATTCTCTACGAGCAGTACTTC
TRBV7-7	-	TRBJ1-2	-	CASSNASGGAPIYGYTF	TGTGCTAGCAGTAATGCCTCAGGTGGGGCCCCCATCTATGGCTACACCTTC
TRBV20-1	few	TRBJ1-5	-	CSASRSNSNQPQHF	TGCAGTGCTAGTCGGAGCAATAGCAATCAGCCCCAGCATTTT
TRBV7-2	many	TRBJ2-7	-	CASSLGSGPYEQYF	TGTGCCAGCAGCTTAGGGTCCGGGCCCTACGAGCAGTACTTC
TRBV7-2	many	TRBJ2-1	-	CASSLSAGNNEQFF	TGTGCCAGCAGCTTGTCAGCCGGGAACAATGAGCAGTTCTTC
TRBV3-1	-	TRBJ2-7	TRBD2	CASSQEGGLAGDTYEQYF	TGTGCCAGCAGCCAAGAAGGGGGACTAGCGGGAGATACTTACGAGCAGTACTTC